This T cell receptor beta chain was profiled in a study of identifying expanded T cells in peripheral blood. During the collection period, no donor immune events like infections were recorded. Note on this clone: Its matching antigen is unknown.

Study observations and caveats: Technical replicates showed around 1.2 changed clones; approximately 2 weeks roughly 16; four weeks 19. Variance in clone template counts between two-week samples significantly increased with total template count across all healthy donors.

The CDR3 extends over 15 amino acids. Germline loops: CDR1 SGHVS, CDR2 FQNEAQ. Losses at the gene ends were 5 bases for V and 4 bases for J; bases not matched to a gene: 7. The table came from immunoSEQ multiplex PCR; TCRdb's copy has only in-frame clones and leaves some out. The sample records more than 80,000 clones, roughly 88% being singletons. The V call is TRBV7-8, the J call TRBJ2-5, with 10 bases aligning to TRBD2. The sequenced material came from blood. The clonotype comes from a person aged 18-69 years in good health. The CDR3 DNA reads TGTGCCAGCAGCCCAAGCGGGAGGGTTCGAGAGACCCAGTACTTC. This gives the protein CASSPSGRVRETQYF.